This T cell receptor (beta chain) was sequenced for a study of chemoradiotherapy in HPV16-positive cancers. Germline V CDR1 and CDR2: MDHEN, SYDVKM. V lost 2 bases and J lost 3, with 11 bases in between. This CDR3 region has 15 residues. Study-level results: HPV-specific T cells were functionally defined from only a couple of HPV16-positive patients.

Clones were read by immunoSEQ multiplex PCR, and TCRdb kept only the in-frame ones, dropping some. The repertoire consists of about 68,000 clones, with around nine tenths occurring once and the leading ten covering 4% to 4.5%. With regard to this clone: The antigen is not known.

Over chemoradiotherapy, repertoires were sampled more than once. The rearrangement joins TRBV28 to TRBJ2-1; a possible D gene is TRBD2 (5 bases). The source was blood, collected from a patient who underwent chemoradiotherapy. This clonotype was obtained from a human donor with HPV-associated anogenital cancer. For the CDR3, the DNA is TGTGCCAGCAGTTTAGGCAGCGGATTCTACAATGAGCAGTTCTTC. This translates into CASSLGSGFYNEQFF.